Below are 28 T cell receptor beta chains sequenced from a single sample in a study of blood T cell repertoires in COVID-19. The table came from immunoSEQ multiplex PCR; TCRdb's copy has only in-frame clones and leaves some out. The data hold 120,000 to 150,000 clones, with about 87% observed a single time. Sequenced material: peripheral blood. The receptors originated from a woman aged 45-65 years with acute or convalescent COVID-19.

This chain uses TRBV5-6 with TRBJ1-2; 7 bases map to TRBD1. Losses at the gene ends were 2 bases for V and 5 bases for J; bases not matched to a gene: 3. The CDR3 is 13 amino acids. Germline loops: CDR1 SGHDT, CDR2 YYEEEE. CDR3 protein: CASSLAGGYGYTF. CDR3 nucleotides: TGTGCCAGCAGCTTAGCAGGGGGATATGGCTACACCTTC.

This chain uses TRBV13 with TRBJ1-5; D may be TRBD1 (5 bases). The germline CDR1 and CDR2 sequences are PRHDT and FYEKMQ (reference sequence). V lost 0 bases and J 7 bases, leaving 7 bases between the germline ends. The CDR3 covers 13 residues. CDR3 DNA sequence: TGTGCCAGCAGCTTAGGCAGGGCCCAGCCCCAGCATTTT. Protein product: CASSLGRAQPQHF.

CDR3 amino acids: CASSTDRDNNYGYTF. The CDR3 coding sequence is TGTGCCAGTAGTACCGACCGGGACAACAACTATGGCTACACCTTC. The chain has TRBV19 and TRBJ1-2; tentatively, D is TRBD1 (6 bases). Trimming removed 4 bases at V and 2 bases at J, with 14 bases between. The germline gives CDR1 LNHDA, CDR2 SQIVND (reference sequence). CDR3 length: 15 amino acids.

J is TRBJ2-3 and V is TRBV11-2, with D possibly being TRBD2 (6 bases). V shed 7 bases and J shed 3 bases, with 20 bases lying between them. Germline V lookup: CDR1 SGHAT, CDR2 FQNNGV. The CDR3 has 16 residues. CDR3 nucleotide sequence: TGTGCCAGCACCCTACTGAGGGCTAGCGCAACAGATACGCAGTATTTT. Amino acid sequence: CASTLLRASATDTQYF.

The genes are TRBV25-1 and TRBJ2-4, with a possible D match to TRBD1 (6 bases). This CDR3 is built from 16 residues. V was trimmed by 3 bases and J by 0 bases, leaving 12 bases between them. The germline CDR1 and CDR2 sequences are MGHDK and SYGVNS. The CDR3 region has the DNA TGTGCCAGCAGTGATGGGGGCAAGGGAGCCAAAAACATTCAGTACTTC. Its protein is CASSDGGKGAKNIQYF. Complete variable domain (other parts from reference TRBV25-1 and TRBJ2-4): EADIYQTPRYLVIGTGKKITLECSQTMGHDKMYWYQQDPGMELHLIHYSYGVNSTEKGDLSSESTVSRIRTEHFPLTLESARPSHTSQYLCASSDGGKGAKNIQYFGAGTRLSVL.

The CDR3 is CASILTGHQPQHF. The DNA of the CDR3 is TGTGCCAGCATTCTCACAGGGCACCAGCCCCAGCATTTT. This sequence joins TRBV2 and TRBJ1-5; D is perhaps TRBD1 (6 bases). The V gene lost 7 bases and the J gene lost 7 bases, with 14 bases spanning the gap. CDR1 SNHLY and CDR2 FYNNEI come from the germline V gene. The CDR3 contains 13 residues.

This clone was detected only a few times. The chain couples TRBV6-5 to TRBJ2-1; the match to TRBD2 covers 8 bases. V gave up 2 bases and J gave up 4 bases; unmatched junction bases: 4. CDR3 length equals 15 residues. Germline loops: CDR1 MNHEY, CDR2 SVGAGI. CDR3: CASSYRTSPYNEQFF. CDR3 coding DNA: TGTGCCAGCAGTTACCGGACTAGCCCTTACAATGAGCAGTTCTTC.

This clone has only one observation. The chain uses TRBV5-1 and TRBJ2-1; D possibly corresponds to TRBD2 (6 bases). CDR1 SGHRS and CDR2 YFSETQ come from the germline V gene. V was trimmed by 0 bases and J by 1 base, leaving 8 bases between them. The CDR3 has 15 amino acids. DNA for the CDR3: TGCGCCAGCAGCTTGGGGGGGGAATCCTACAATGAGCAGTTCTTC. Encoded protein: CASSLGGESYNEQFF.

The chain is built from TRBV10-1 and TRBJ2-2, with 12 bases fitting TRBD2. Trimming cost V 6 bases and J 5 bases; bases outside gene matches: 4. Looked up from germline, CDR1 is WNHNN and CDR2 is SYGVQD (reference sequence). The CDR3 contains 15 residues. The CDR3 DNA is TGCGCCAGCAGCGCCACTAGCGGGGGGACCGGGGAGCTGTTTTTT. As protein: CASSATSGGTGELFF.

This rearrangement joins TRBV6-5 to TRBJ1-1; 8 nucleotides match TRBD1. The V and J ends lost 7 bases and 6 bases, in that order; junction bases with no gene match: 13. CDR1 is MNHEY, CDR2 SVGAGI, per germline. The CDR3 has 15 amino acids. The CDR3 nucleotides read TGTGCCAGCACGCTAAATCCAGGACAGGGAGCTGAAGCTTTCTTT. Protein product: CASTLNPGQGAEAFF.

The V call is TRBV6-5, the J call TRBJ1-3; D gene ambiguous. Germline CDR1 reads MNHEY; CDR2 reads SVGAGI. The CDR3 runs to 13 residues. Trimming pared 9 bases from V and 2 bases from J, leaving 11 bases between. The CDR3 bases are TGTGCCAGTTCCGAGGGCACTGGAAACACCATATATTTT. The encoded protein is CASSEGTGNTIYF.

The V and J genes are TRBV19 and TRBJ1-5; possibly TRBD1 for D (6 bases). V shed 7 bases and J shed 4 bases, with 14 bases lying between them. The CDR3 spans 14 residues. The germline V gene encodes CDR1 LNHDA and CDR2 SQIVND (reference sequence). CDR3 sequence reads: CASKQGGGNQPQHF. DNA for the CDR3: TGTGCCAGTAAACAGGGCGGGGGGAATCAGCCCCAGCATTTT.

The V gene is TRBV21-1, the J gene TRBJ1-2. TRBV21-1 is tagged as a pseudogene. This CDR3 region has 13 residues. The CDR3 region is CASSAIEHYGYTF. CDR3 DNA sequence: TGTGCCAGCAGCGCCATTGAGCACTATGGCTACACCTTC.

This clone was seen a single time. This chain links TRBV5-1 with TRBJ2-1; 8 positions match TRBD2. V shed 5 bases, J shed 6 bases, and the junction held 13 bases outside the gene matches. Germline V CDR1 and CDR2: SGHRS, YFSETQ. The CDR3 loop spans 16 amino acids. The CDR3 region has the DNA TGCGCCAGCAGGTCGACCGGGACTAGGATTGCCAATGAGCAGTTCTTC. Residues: CASRSTGTRIANEQFF.

The V call is TRBV10-2, the J call TRBJ1-3, with D perhaps matching TRBD1 (5 bases). This CDR3 has 16 residues. Germline values: CDR1 WSHSY, CDR2 SAAADI. Trimming removed 3 bases at V and 1 base at J, with 13 bases between. This CDR3 is CASSEWAGPSGNTIYF. The CDR3 DNA reads TGCGCCAGCAGTGAATGGGCAGGGCCGTCTGGAAACACCATATATTTT.

The chain combines TRBV5-1 with TRBJ1-3; 7 positions agree with TRBD1. Germline lookup yields CDR1 SGHRS and CDR2 YFSETQ. This CDR3 region has 15 residues. V trimming: 4 bases; J trimming: 3 bases; junction bases outside the gene matches: 7. The CDR3 DNA reads as TGCGCCAGCAGCCTGGGGACAGATGTTGGAAACACCATATATTTT. Translated: CASSLGTDVGNTIYF.

This clone was observed a single time. The chain employs TRBV6-2 or TRBV6-3 and TRBJ1-3, with no clear D. V was clipped by 0 bases and J by 7 bases, with 4 bases between them. The CDR3 is 12 residues long. Per germline, CDR1 MNHEY and CDR2 SVGEGT. The chain's CDR3 is CASSYSSNTIYF. The CDR3 nucleotides read TGTGCCAGCAGTTACTCTTCGAACACCATATATTTT.

V usage is TRBV30 and J usage is TRBJ2-2, with 7 bases fitting TRBD1. The V gene's germline CDR1 is GTSNPN and CDR2 SVGIG (reference sequence). CDR3 length equals 14 residues. V was pared by 8 bases and J by 7 bases, with 13 bases of the junction left unmatched. The CDR3 DNA reads TGTGCCCAAGACAGGGCCACGATGGGCGGGGAGCTGTTTTTT. Protein sequence: CAQDRATMGGELFF.

The chain recombines TRBV5-6 with TRBJ2-7, with 7 bases that match TRBD2. With V trimmed by 0 bases and J by 4 bases, 4 bases remained unmatched. Germline V gene data show CDR1 as SGHDT and CDR2 as YYEEEE. The CDR3 is 14 residues long. The CDR3 DNA reads as TGTGCCAGCAGCTTGGATCTAGCGGAATACGAGCAGTACTTC. This sequence encodes CASSLDLAEYEQYF.

This clone was detected once. The chain joins TRBV24-1 to TRBJ1-5, with D unclear. The germline gives CDR1 KGHDR, CDR2 SFDVKD. This CDR3 spans 13 amino acids. Trimming left V 2 bases short and J 5 bases short, with 6 bases between. This CDR3 reads CATSDSGDQPQHF. The CDR3 coding sequence is TGTGCCACCAGTGATTCCGGGGATCAGCCCCAGCATTTT.

The genes are TRBV29-1 and TRBJ2-3; TRBD2 agrees at 9 bases. This CDR3 is built from 15 residues. V was pared by 2 bases and J by 6 bases, with 9 bases of the junction left unmatched. Germline V gives CDR1 SQVTM, CDR2 ANQGSEA. The CDR3, as DNA: TGCAGCGTTGAACCCGATAGCGGGGGAATGGATACGCAGTATTTT. The encoded protein is CSVEPDSGGMDTQYF.

The gene calls are TRBV19 and TRBJ2-2; D ambiguous. The CDR3 sequence is 13 residues long. V gave up 9 bases and J gave up 4 bases, with 12 bases separating them. Germline V lookup: CDR1 LNHDA, CDR2 SQIVND (reference sequence). The CDR3 loop is CASSQASTGELFF. CDR3 coding DNA: TGTGCCAGCTCCCAGGCCTCCACCGGGGAGCTGTTTTTT. Full variable domain (rest looked up from reference TRBV19 and TRBJ2-2): DGGITQSPKYLFRKEGQNVTLSCEQNLNHDAMYWYRQDPGQGLRLIYYSQIVNDFQKGDIAEGYSVSREKKESFPLTVTSAQKNPTAFYLCASSQASTGELFFGEGSRLTVL.

The chain is built from TRBV3-1 (or the pseudogene TRBV3-2) and TRBJ2-3, with D possibly matching TRBD2 (5 bases). There are 14 residues in the CDR3. V lost 1 base, J lost 9 bases, and 14 bases lay in between. From germline, CDR1 is LGHDT and CDR2 YNNKEL (reference sequence). CDR3 coding DNA: TGTGCCAGCAGCCAAGCGGTGTCAGCGGAGACGCAGTATTTT. It encodes CASSQAVSAETQYF.

The J gene is TRBJ2-7, the V gene TRBV24-1, with TRBD1 matching 8 bases. There are 15 residues in the CDR3. The J segment lost 6 bases and the V segment lost 3 bases, leaving 9 bases of the junction unmatched. The V gene's germline CDR1 is KGHDR and CDR2 SFDVKD. The CDR3 is CATSDTTETGVEQYF. The CDR3 DNA sequence: TGTGCCACCAGTGATACTACCGAGACAGGGGTCGAGCAGTACTTC.

Notes on this clone: A read error may account for a junction end that differs from germline. The same CDR3 arises from other DNA sequences in this sample as well. The chain employs TRBV6-5 and TRBJ2-7; TRBD2 matches at 8 bases. CDR1 and CDR2 (germline): MNHEY, SVGAGI. The CDR3 spans 14 residues. The chain's CDR3 is CASSRGLGGHEQYF. The CDR3 DNA follows: TGTGCCAGCAGTCGGGGACTAGGGGGGCACGAGCAGTATTTC.

The table lists this clone with a few counts. The V and J genes are TRBV11-2 and TRBJ1-3; no clear D gene. V lost 8 bases and J lost 0, with 11 bases in between. The CDR3 runs 14 residues. CDR1 and CDR2 from the germline V gene are SGHAT and FQNNGV. The DNA of the CDR3 is TGTGCCAGCGAGCTGGGCACCTCTGGAAACACCATATATTTT. It codes for CASELGTSGNTIYF.

This rearrangement joins TRBV28 to TRBJ2-3; 7 bases match TRBD2. Germline trimming cut 6 bases from V and 0 bases from J; bases unmatched to any gene: 0. Germline V gene sequence: CDR1 MDHEN, CDR2 SYDVKM. The CDR3 has 13 amino acids. CDR3 sequence reads: CASRGGSTDTQYF. CDR3 sequence (DNA): TGTGCCAGCAGGGGGGGGAGCACAGATACGCAGTATTTT.

V is TRBV5-4 and J is TRBJ2-1, with 7 bases matching TRBD2. Trimming at V came to 5 bases and at J to 2 bases, leaving 4 bases not matched to a gene. The V gene's germline CDR1 is SGHNT and CDR2 YYREEE (reference sequence). The length of the CDR3 is 14 residues. CDR3 sequence (DNA): TGTGCCAGCAGGGCCGGGACTACCTACAATGAGCAGTTCTTC. Its protein is CASRAGTTYNEQFF.